The following is a TCR beta chain sequence with its context. TCRdb keeps only in-frame clones here, not all; method: immunoSEQ multiplex PCR. The profile shows 150,000 to 180,000 clones, about 86% of them singletons. The sample comes from a study of cytomegalovirus exposure and HLA in healthy donors. The origin of this receptor is a human donor in good health. Sequenced input: PBMCs.

In DNA, the CDR3 is TGCGCCAGCAGCCAAGGGTTACCCTGGAGGGAGCAGTACTTC. Its translation is CASSQGLPWREQYF. The V and J genes are TRBV4-1 and TRBJ2-7, with a tentative D call TRBD2 (5 bases). Trimming left V 1 base short and J 7 bases short, with 14 bases between. The length of the CDR3 is 14 residues. CDR1 and CDR2 from the germline V gene are MGHRA and YSYEKL.